The 22 T cell receptor beta chains in this list originate from one sample, sequenced in a study of T cell responses to AZD1222 COVID-19 vaccine (dated by TCRdb to about 2021). Library preparation used the immunoSEQ multiplex PCR assay. The table comes from immuneACCESS by way of TCRdb, which keeps in-frame sequences with V and J called. Part of the clones is missing from these tables; in studies checked, under half for an unresolved V gene and the rest for unknown reasons. For this sample the table gives more than 100,000 clones, of which roughly 93% were detected only once. The top ten constitute roughly 5.4% of the sample. Reading the label with the study, this specimen's time point is: baseline before first vaccination. Sequencing was performed on peripheral blood, taken on day 0 of AZD1222 vaccination. These receptors were taken from an adult in good health.

The chain links TRBV19 to TRBJ2-7, with TRBD1 as a possible D gene (6 bases). The CDR3 is 14 residues long. Germline CDR1 reads LNHDA; CDR2 reads SQIVND (reference sequence). Trimming cost V 6 bases and J 2 bases, with 14 bases left between them. The chain's CDR3 is CASSWGRGAYEQYF. CDR3 nucleotide sequence: TGTGCCAGTAGCTGGGGCAGGGGAGCCTACGAGCAGTACTTC.

The CDR3 coding sequence is TGTGCCATCTCCGCGGGCGAGCTCTATGGCTACACCTTC. Translation: CAISAGELYGYTF. The chain joins TRBV10-3 to TRBJ1-2; D is undetermined. Germline V gives CDR1 ENHRY, CDR2 SYGVKD. V lost 8 bases and J lost 4, with 14 bases in between. CDR3 length: 13 residues.

The CDR3 bases are TGCGCCAGCAGCCCGGGACTAGCGGGAGGGTACGAGCAGTACTTC. It codes for CASSPGLAGGYEQYF. The chain links TRBV5-1 to TRBJ2-7; 16 nucleotides agree with TRBD2. This CDR3 is built from 15 residues. Per germline, CDR1 SGHRS and CDR2 YFSETQ. Trimming at V came to 4 bases and at J to 4 bases, leaving 2 bases not matched to a gene. Supplemented by reference TRBV5-1 and TRBJ2-7, the full variable domain reads KAGVTQTPRYLIKTRGQQVTLSCSPISGHRSVSWYQQTPGQGLQFLFEYFSETQRNKGNFPGRFSGRQFSNSRSEMNVSTLELGDSALYLCASSPGLAGGYEQYFGPGTRLTVT.

The chain carries TRBV10-3 and TRBJ2-1; D possibly matches TRBD1 or TRBD2 (6 bases each). The CDR3 runs 13 residues. The germline CDR1 and CDR2 sequences are ENHRY and SYGVKD. V lost 4 bases and J 6 bases, leaving 10 bases between the germline ends. The CDR3 nucleotides read TGTGCCATCAGTGCCAGGGGAGGCAATGAGCAGTTCTTC. Protein product: CAISARGGNEQFF.

This chain connects TRBV29-1 to TRBJ1-2, with 7 bases aligning to TRBD1. V was clipped by 4 bases and J by 8 bases; unmatched bases: 13. The CDR3 has 14 residues. CDR1 and CDR2 from the germline V gene are SQVTM and ANQGSEA. The CDR3 protein is CSVVITGVEGGYTF. CDR3 sequence (DNA): TGCAGCGTTGTTATTACAGGGGTAGAGGGGGGCTACACCTTC.

V usage is TRBV6-5 and J usage is TRBJ2-5, with TRBD1 identical over 7 bases. V trimming: 6 bases; J trimming: 1 base; junction bases outside the gene matches: 2. Germline CDR1 and CDR2: MNHEY and SVGAGI. The CDR3 loop spans 13 amino acids. The CDR3 coding sequence is TGTGCCAGCAGAGGGGACAGCCAAGAGACCCAGTACTTC. Translation gives CASRGDSQETQYF.

The chain joins TRBV14 to TRBJ2-4, with D perhaps TRBD2 (5 bases). CDR1 and CDR2 (germline): SGHDN, FVKESK. This CDR3 spans 13 amino acids. The germline V and J ends were trimmed by 3 bases and 8 bases, with 11 bases remaining between them. CDR3 region: CASSQPGSDIQYF. In DNA form, the CDR3 reads TGTGCCAGCAGCCAGCCGGGGTCGGACATTCAGTACTTC.

The chain joins TRBV7-8 to TRBJ1-4; D not resolved. Germline-derived CDR1 and CDR2 are SGHVS and FQNEAQ. The CDR3 length is 14 residues. Trimming took 2 bases from V and 2 from J, leaving 6 bases between them. CDR3 DNA: TGTGCCAGCAGCTTAATCTCGACTAATGAAAAACTGTTTTTT. This encodes CASSLISTNEKLFF.

V and J are TRBV19 and TRBJ1-3; D is undetermined. The CDR3 covers 16 residues. V was trimmed by 0 bases and J by 3 bases, leaving 12 bases between them. CDR1 is LNHDA, CDR2 SQIVND, per germline (reference sequence). The CDR3 sequence is CASSIEPPRFGNTIYF. The CDR3 DNA reads as TGTGCCAGTAGTATAGAGCCCCCAAGATTTGGAAACACCATATATTTT.

V is TRBV4-1 and J is TRBJ1-3, with D unresolved. CDR1 and CDR2 from the germline V gene are MGHRA and YSYEKL. Trimming took off 3 bases at V and 4 bases at J, with 16 bases between the two ends. The CDR3 length is 16 residues. The chain's CDR3 is CASSQLTGPYGNTIYF. As DNA, the CDR3 is TGCGCCAGCAGCCAGCTTACCGGGCCTTACGGAAACACCATATATTTT.

The chain joins TRBV4-2 to TRBJ2-1; 10 bases map to TRBD2. The V gene end was trimmed by 4 bases and the J gene end by 8 bases; junction bases not matched to a gene: 8. The CDR3 length is 15 residues. Germline lookup yields CDR1 LGHNA and CDR2 YNFKEQ. The CDR3 here is CASSPSLAGRDEQFF. In DNA, the CDR3 is TGTGCCAGCAGCCCTTCACTAGCGGGGCGAGATGAGCAGTTCTTC.

The chain joins TRBV3-1 (or the pseudogene TRBV3-2) to TRBJ2-3; TRBD2 agrees at 11 bases. Trimming took 0 bases from V and 2 from J; bases not matched to a gene: 7. CDR1 and CDR2 from the germline V gene are LGHDT and YNNKEL (reference sequence). CDR3 length: 18 amino acids. The CDR3 reads CASSQDLPSGGLTDTQYF. The CDR3 DNA reads as TGTGCCAGCAGCCAAGACTTGCCTAGCGGGGGGCTCACAGATACGCAGTATTTT.

The V gene is TRBV30, the J gene TRBJ2-1, with a tentative D call TRBD2 (6 bases). Germline V gives CDR1 GTSNPN, CDR2 SVGIG (reference sequence). CDR3 length: 13 amino acids. V was clipped by 3 bases and J by 9 bases, with 15 bases between them. DNA of the CDR3: TGTGCCTGGAGCCCTACAGCGGGTAGTGAGCAGTTCTTC. Encoded protein: CAWSPTAGSEQFF.

The CDR3 DNA follows: TGTGCCAGCTCACCTCGGCCAGGGCCAGGAGTAACTGAAGCTTTCTTT. Amino acid sequence: CASSPRPGPGVTEAFF. The rearrangement links TRBV18 to TRBJ1-1, with a weak D call TRBD1 (5 bases). The germline CDR1 and CDR2 sequences are KGHSH and LQKENI. CDR3 length: 16 residues. V was pared by 3 bases and J by 5 bases, with 19 bases between.

The chain uses TRBV7-9 and TRBJ1-2, with a tentative D call TRBD1 (6 bases). The CDR3 runs to 14 residues. Trimming cost V 5 bases and J 7 bases, with 17 bases left between them. Looked up from germline, CDR1 is SEHNR and CDR2 is FQNEAQ (reference sequence). The CDR3 DNA reads as TGTGCCAGCAGCCTAAAGACAGGCTCAGGTGGCTACACCTTC. It codes for CASSLKTGSGGYTF. Full variable domain (missing parts from reference TRBV7-9 and TRBJ1-2): DTGVSQNPRHKITKRGQNVTFRCDPISEHNRLYWYRQTLGQGPEFLTYFQNEAQLEKSRLLSDRFSAERPKGSFSTLEIQRTEQGDSAMYLCASSLKTGSGGYTFGSGTRLTVV.

J is TRBJ2-7 and V is TRBV4-2, with TRBD1 matching 7 bases. The CDR3 has 16 amino acids. Germline assignment: CDR1 LGHNA and CDR2 YNFKEQ. The V segment lost 4 bases and the J segment 3 bases; nucleotides outside the gene matches: 12. CDR3 coding DNA: TGTGCCAGCAGCCTGAGCGCCCCGGGACAGAACTACGAGCAGTACTTC. Translated, it gives CASSLSAPGQNYEQYF.

The V gene is TRBV29-1, the J gene TRBJ2-3, with no clear D. Trimming removed 3 bases from V and 7 bases from J, with 14 bases in between. CDR1 is SQVTM, CDR2 ANQGSEA, per germline. The CDR3 is 13 amino acids. CDR3 residues: CSVETSNQNTQYF. CDR3 bases: TGCAGCGTTGAGACCTCTAATCAGAATACGCAGTATTTT.

J is TRBJ2-7 and V is TRBV6-5; the D is unclear. CDR1 is MNHEY and CDR2 is SVGAGI in the germline V gene. There are 13 residues in the CDR3. Trimming stripped 9 bases from V and 1 base from J, with 13 bases between. In DNA form, the CDR3 reads TGTGCCAGTGGGCGAGACAATTCCTACGAGCAGTACTTC. Its protein is CASGRDNSYEQYF.

The rearrangement joins TRBV5-6 to TRBJ2-3; D is unresolved. Looked up from germline, CDR1 is SGHDT and CDR2 is YYEEEE. Trimming pared 0 bases from V and 2 bases from J, leaving 7 bases between. The CDR3 is 14 amino acids. CDR3 in amino acids: CASSLVALTDTQYF. The CDR3, as DNA: TGTGCCAGCAGCTTGGTGGCCCTCACAGATACGCAGTATTTT. Variable domain in full (rest from reference TRBV5-6 and TRBJ2-3): DAGVTQSPTHLIKTRGQQVTLRCSPKSGHDTVSWYQQALGQGPQFIFQYYEEEERQRGNFPDRFSGHQFPNYSSELNVNALLLGDSALYLCASSLVALTDTQYFGPGTRLTVL.

This clone appeared once. The V call is TRBV19, the J call TRBJ1-2; D gene ambiguous. CDR1 is LNHDA, CDR2 SQIVND, per germline (reference sequence). Trimming pared 5 bases from V and 2 bases from J, leaving 12 bases between. The CDR3 runs to 14 residues. The CDR3 is CASSRREVNYGYTF. The CDR3 DNA reads TGTGCCAGTAGTCGGAGGGAAGTGAACTATGGCTACACCTTC.

This clone has just one count. This chain connects TRBV11-2 to TRBJ2-1; no clear D gene. Germline loops: CDR1 SGHAT, CDR2 FQNNGV. This CDR3 has 14 residues. V gave up 3 bases and J gave up 2 bases, with 8 bases separating them. The CDR3 region is CASSFMGPYNEQFF. CDR3 sequence (DNA): TGTGCCAGCAGCTTCATGGGCCCCTACAATGAGCAGTTCTTC. Full variable domain (rest looked up from reference TRBV11-2 and TRBJ2-1): EAGVAQSPRYKIIEKRQSVAFWCNPISGHATLYWYQQILGQGPKLLIQFQNNGVVDDSQLPKDRFSAERLKGVDSTLKIQPAKLEDSAVYLCASSFMGPYNEQFFGPGTRLTVL.

The chain has TRBV19 and TRBJ2-3; D may be TRBD2 (5 bases). This CDR3 has 16 residues. CDR1 is LNHDA, CDR2 SQIVND, per germline (reference sequence). With 6 bases removed from V and 1 base from J, the gap between germline ends came to 17 bases. This CDR3 reads CASSQPGESGTDTQYF. The CDR3 DNA follows: TGTGCCAGTAGCCAACCCGGGGAAAGTGGCACAGATACGCAGTATTTT.